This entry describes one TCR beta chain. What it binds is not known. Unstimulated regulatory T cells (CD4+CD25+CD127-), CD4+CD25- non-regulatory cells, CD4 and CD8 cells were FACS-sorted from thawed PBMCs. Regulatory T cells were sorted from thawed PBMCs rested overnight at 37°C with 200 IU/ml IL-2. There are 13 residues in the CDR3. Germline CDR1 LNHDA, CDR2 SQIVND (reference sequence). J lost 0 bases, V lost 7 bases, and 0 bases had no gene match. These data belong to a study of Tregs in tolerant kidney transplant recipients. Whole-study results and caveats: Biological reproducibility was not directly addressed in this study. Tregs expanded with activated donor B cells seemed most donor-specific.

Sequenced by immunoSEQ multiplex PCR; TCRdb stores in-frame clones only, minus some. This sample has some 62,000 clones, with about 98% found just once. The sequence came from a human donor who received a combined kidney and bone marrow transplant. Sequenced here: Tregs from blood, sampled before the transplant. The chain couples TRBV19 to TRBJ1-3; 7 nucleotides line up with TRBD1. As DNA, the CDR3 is TGTGCCAGTACAGGGGGCTCTGGAAACACCATATATTTT. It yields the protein CASTGGSGNTIYF.